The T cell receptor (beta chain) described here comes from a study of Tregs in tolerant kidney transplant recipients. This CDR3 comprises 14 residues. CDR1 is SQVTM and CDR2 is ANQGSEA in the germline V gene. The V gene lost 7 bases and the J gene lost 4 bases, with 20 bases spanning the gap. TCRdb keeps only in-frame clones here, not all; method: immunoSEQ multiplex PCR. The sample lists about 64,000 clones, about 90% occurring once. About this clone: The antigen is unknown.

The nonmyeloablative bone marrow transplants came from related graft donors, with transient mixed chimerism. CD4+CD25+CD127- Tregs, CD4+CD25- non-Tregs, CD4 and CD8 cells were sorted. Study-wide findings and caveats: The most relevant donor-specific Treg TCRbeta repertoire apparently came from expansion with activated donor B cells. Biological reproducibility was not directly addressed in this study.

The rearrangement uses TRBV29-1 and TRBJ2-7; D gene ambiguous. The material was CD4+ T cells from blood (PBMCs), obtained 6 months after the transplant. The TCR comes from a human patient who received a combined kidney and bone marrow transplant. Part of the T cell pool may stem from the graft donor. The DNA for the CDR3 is TGCAGCGCCCGTGGCCCGCGGCCATTATACGAGCAGTACTTC. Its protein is CSARGPRPLYEQYF.